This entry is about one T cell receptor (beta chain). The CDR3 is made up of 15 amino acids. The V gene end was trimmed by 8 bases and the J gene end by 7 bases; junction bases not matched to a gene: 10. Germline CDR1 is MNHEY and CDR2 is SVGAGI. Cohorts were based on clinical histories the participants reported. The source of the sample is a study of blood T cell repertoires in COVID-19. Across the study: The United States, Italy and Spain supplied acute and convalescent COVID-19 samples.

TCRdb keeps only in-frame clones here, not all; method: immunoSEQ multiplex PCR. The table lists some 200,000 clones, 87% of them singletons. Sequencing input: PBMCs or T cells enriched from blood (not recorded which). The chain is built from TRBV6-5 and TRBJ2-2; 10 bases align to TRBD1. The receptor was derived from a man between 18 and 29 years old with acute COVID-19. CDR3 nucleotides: TGTGCCAGCCCCCGGGGGACAGGGGACCACGGGGAGCTGTTTTTT. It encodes CASPRGTGDHGELFF.